A selection of T cell receptor beta chains follows, all from one sample in a study of T cell responses to AZD1222 COVID-19 vaccine. Repertoires were generated with immunoSEQ multiplex PCR, while TCRdb's copy carries only in-frame clones and drops some. The sample carries about 150,000 clones, roughly 90% recorded once. Source: peripheral blood, taken 28 days after the second AZD1222 dose. These receptors all come from an adult who received the AZD1222 COVID-19 vaccine. The CDR3 runs from the conserved cysteine through the conserved F or W. A D gene is named only where the DNA matches it firmly. Size is omitted from some rows. Given values are once, few, many or a class for expanded clones.

abundance	d_gene	v_gene	j_gene	CDR3nt	CDR3aa
-	TRBD2	TRBV3-1/TRBV3-2	TRBJ2-7	TGTGCCAGCAGCCAAGATCCCGGACTAGCGGGGAGATACGAGCAGTACTTC	CASSQDPGLAGRYEQYF
-	-	TRBV18	TRBJ2-7	TGTGCCAGCTCACCGGGGCAGGGTGACGAGCAGTACTTC	CASSPGQGDEQYF
-	-	TRBV7-2	TRBJ2-7	TGTGCCAGCAGCCTCGGACCCTGCGAGCAGTACTTC	CASSLGPCEQYF
-	TRBD2	TRBV4-1	TRBJ2-1	TGCGCCAGCAGCCGCGGACTAGCGGGGGGTAGCTCCTACAATGAGCAGTTCTTC	CASSRGLAGGSSYNEQFF
-	-	TRBV7-2	TRBJ1-2	TGTGCCAGCAGCGCAACAGGGCCCTATGGCTACACCTTC	CASSATGPYGYTF
-	-	TRBV28	TRBJ1-5	TGTGCCAGCAGTTACCCGGAAGGGGCCCAGGGGAATCAGCCCCAGCATTTT	CASSYPEGAQGNQPQHF
-	TRBD2	TRBV7-2	TRBJ2-1	TGTGCCAGCAGACCCGGGACTAGTCTTGGCAATGAGCAGTTCTTC	CASRPGTSLGNEQFF
-	-	TRBV10-3	TRBJ2-7	TGTGCCATCAGCCGTAACAGCCACCCCGAGCAGTACTTC	CAISRNSHPEQYF
-	TRBD1	TRBV7-2	TRBJ2-2	TGTGCCAGCAGCTTAGGGGACAGGGCCCTTACCGGGGAGCTGTTTTTT	CASSLGDRALTGELFF
-	-	TRBV5-1	TRBJ2-1	TGCGCCAGCAGCTTAGCGGACTACTTGTACAATGAGCAGTTCTTC	CASSLADYLYNEQFF
-	-	TRBV3-1/TRBV3-2	TRBJ1-1	TGTGCCAGCAGCCAAGCGCGCACTGAAGCTTTCTTT	CASSQARTEAFF
-	-	TRBV28	TRBJ1-2	TGTGCCAGCAGCCCCTCTCATGGCTACACCTTC	CASSPSHGYTF
-	-	TRBV19	TRBJ2-4	TGTGCCAGTAGTATGGGGAATCTTATATTAGCCAAAAACATTCAGTACTTC	CASSMGNLILAKNIQYF
-	-	TRBV7-9	TRBJ2-2	TGTGCCAGCAGCCCCCCTTCGATCGGCCTGAGGAACACCGGGGAGCTGTTTTTT	CASSPPSIGLRNTGELFF
-	TRBD1	TRBV6-5	TRBJ1-4	TGTGCCAGCAGGACACAGGGGGTTAATGAAAAACTGTTTTTT	CASRTQGVNEKLFF
-	TRBD1	TRBV9	TRBJ1-1	TGTGCCAGCAGCCCGAGCCTTTCGACAGGGGAGAACACTGAAGCTTTCTTT	CASSPSLSTGENTEAFF
-	-	TRBV5-5	TRBJ1-4	TGTGCCAGCAGCTTGGGTCGTTTCCAGGGAACTAATGAAAAACTGTTTTTT	CASSLGRFQGTNEKLFF
-	TRBD1	TRBV9	TRBJ1-2	TGTGCCAGCAGCGCCCCCCTTCAGGGGGAGGTCTATGGCTACACCTTC	CASSAPLQGEVYGYTF
-	-	TRBV11-2	TRBJ2-7	TGTGCCAGCAGCTTATTTCAGGGGTTACTAACGAGATGGTACTCCGAGCAGTACTTC	CASSLFQGLLTRWYSEQYF
-	-	TRBV5-1	TRBJ2-2	TGCGCCAGCAGCTTGGTGACGAACACCGGGGAGCTGTTTTTT	CASSLVTNTGELFF
-	-	TRBV12-3/TRBV12-4	TRBJ1-2	TGTGCCAGCAGTTCCAATAGACAGGCGGGTGGCACCTTC	CASSSNRQAGGTF
-	-	TRBV2	TRBJ2-5	TGTGCCAGCAGTTCAACCAATTGGGTCCAAGAGACCCAGTACTTC	CASSSTNWVQETQYF
-	TRBD1	TRBV6-5	TRBJ1-5	TGTGCCAGCAGCCTGAGTGGACAGGGCCATCAGCCCCAGCATTTT	CASSLSGQGHQPQHF
-	-	TRBV3-1/TRBV3-2	TRBJ1-2	TGTGCCAGCAGCCCCCTGGTGCGGGGGGACTATGGCTACACCTTC	CASSPLVRGDYGYTF
-	TRBD2	TRBV5-6	TRBJ2-2	TGTGCCAGCAGTTCGACTAGCGGGAGGGCCTGGACCGGGGAGCTGTTTTTT	CASSSTSGRAWTGELFF
-	-	TRBV2	TRBJ1-5	TGTGCCAGCAGGTCTACAGTGTTGGACCAGCCCCAGCATTTT	CASRSTVLDQPQHF
-	TRBD2	TRBV11-2	TRBJ2-5	TGTGCCAGCAGCTTAAAGGTAGCGGGAGGTTTAAGAGAGACCCAGTACTTC	CASSLKVAGGLRETQYF
-	TRBD1	TRBV10-3	TRBJ2-7	TGTGCCATCAGTGGACAGGGCAGGACTTACGAGCAGTACTTC	CAISGQGRTYEQYF
-	TRBD1	TRBV30	TRBJ2-7	TGTGCCTGGAGTTCAACAGGGGGTACCTACGAGCAGTACTTC	CAWSSTGGTYEQYF
once	-	TRBV4-1	TRBJ2-2	TGCGCCAGCAGCCTACTGCGTATGGGAACACACACCGGGGAGCTGTTTTTT	CASSLLRMGTHTGELFF
once	-	TRBV11-2	TRBJ1-4	TGTGCCAGCAGACGCTCCGGGACAAGAATCGGAAAACTGTTTTTT	CASRRSGTRIGKLFF
once	-	TRBV4-1	TRBJ1-2	TGCGCCAGCAGCCAAGATAGACAGCTTAATCGCTATGGCTACACCTTC	CASSQDRQLNRYGYTF
-	-	TRBV7-2	TRBJ2-1	TGTGCCAGCAGCCCGGTGGGGACTCCCCTCCCTCCGGATTACAATGAGCAGTTCTTC	CASSPVGTPLPPDYNEQFF
-	-	TRBV5-1	TRBJ1-2	TGCGCCAGCAGCTTGGAGACAGCTCTCATTGGCTACACCTTC	CASSLETALIGYTF
-	TRBD2	TRBV14	TRBJ2-7	TGTGCCAGCAGCCAACAAACTAGCGGGACCAAGCAGTACTTC	CASSQQTSGTKQYF
-	TRBD1	TRBV29-1	TRBJ1-4	TGCAGTGCGATTGGGGACAGAGATGAAAAACTGTTTTTT	CSAIGDRDEKLFF
-	-	TRBV7-6	TRBJ1-1	TGTGCCAGCACCCTGCTTTTCTCAGGGGACACTGAAGCTTTCTTT	CASTLLFSGDTEAFF